Below, one T cell receptor (beta chain) is given with its context. This sample stems from a study of OX40 agonist ivuxolimab in advanced cancers. The wider study: Patient treatment consisted of intravenous ivuxolimab administration every 2 weeks at 0.01 to 10 mg/kg. Treatment received earlier with anti-PD-1, anti-PD-L1 or anti-CTLA-4 agents was allowed, and over 35% had some.

Repertoires were generated with immunoSEQ multiplex PCR, while TCRdb's copy carries only in-frame clones and drops some. The data show 13,000 to 15,000 clones, about 80% seen once. CDR1 and CDR2 from the germline V gene are LGHNA and YSLEER. The CDR3 has 13 residues. V gave up 3 bases and J gave up 6 bases, with 11 bases separating them. This sequence was found in an adult with an advanced solid tumor such as melanoma, head and neck, liver or kidney cancer. The material was CD4+ or CD8+ T cells sorted from blood, obtained in a trial of the OX40 agonist ivuxolimab. This chain joins TRBV4-3 and TRBJ1-1; D is uncertain. This CDR3 reads CASSQTRRAEAFF. CDR3 in DNA: TGCGCCAGCAGCCAGACTCGGAGGGCTGAAGCTTTCTTT.